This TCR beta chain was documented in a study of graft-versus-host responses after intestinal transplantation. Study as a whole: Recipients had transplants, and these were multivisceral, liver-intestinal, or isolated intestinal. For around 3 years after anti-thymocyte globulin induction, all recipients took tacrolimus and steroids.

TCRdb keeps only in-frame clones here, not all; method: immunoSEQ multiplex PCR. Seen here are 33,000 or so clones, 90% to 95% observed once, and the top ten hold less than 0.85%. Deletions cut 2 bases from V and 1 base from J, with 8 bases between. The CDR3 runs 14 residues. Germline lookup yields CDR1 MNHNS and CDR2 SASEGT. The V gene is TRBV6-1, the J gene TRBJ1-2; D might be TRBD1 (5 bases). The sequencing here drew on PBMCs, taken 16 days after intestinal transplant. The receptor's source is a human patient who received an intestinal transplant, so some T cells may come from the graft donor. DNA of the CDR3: TGTGCCAGCAGTGAAACGAGGGGTAACTATGGCTACACCTTC. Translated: CASSETRGNYGYTF.